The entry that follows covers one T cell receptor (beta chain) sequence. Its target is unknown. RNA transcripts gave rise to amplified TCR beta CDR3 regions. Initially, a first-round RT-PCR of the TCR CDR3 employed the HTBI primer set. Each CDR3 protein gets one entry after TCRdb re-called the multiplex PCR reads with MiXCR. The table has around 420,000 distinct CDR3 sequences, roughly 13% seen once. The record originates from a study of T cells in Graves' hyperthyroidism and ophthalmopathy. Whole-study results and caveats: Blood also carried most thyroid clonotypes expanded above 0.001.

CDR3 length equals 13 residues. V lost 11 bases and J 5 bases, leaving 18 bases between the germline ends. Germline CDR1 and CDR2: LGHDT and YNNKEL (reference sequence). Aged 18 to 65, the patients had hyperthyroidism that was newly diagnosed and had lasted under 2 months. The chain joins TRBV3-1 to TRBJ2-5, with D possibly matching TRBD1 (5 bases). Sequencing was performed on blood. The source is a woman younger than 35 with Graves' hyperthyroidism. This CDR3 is CAVTGYLRETQYF. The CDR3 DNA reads TGTGCCGTAACAGGTTATTTGCGGGAGACCCAGTACTTC.